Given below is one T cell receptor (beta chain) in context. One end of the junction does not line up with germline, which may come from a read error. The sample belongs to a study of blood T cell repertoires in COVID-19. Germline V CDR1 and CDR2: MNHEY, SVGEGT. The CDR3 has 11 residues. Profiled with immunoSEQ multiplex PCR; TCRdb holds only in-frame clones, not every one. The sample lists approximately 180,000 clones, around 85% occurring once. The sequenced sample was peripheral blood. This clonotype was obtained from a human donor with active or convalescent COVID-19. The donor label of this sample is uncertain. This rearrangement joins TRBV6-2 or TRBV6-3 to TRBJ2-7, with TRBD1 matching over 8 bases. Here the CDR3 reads CASSYGGQAIF. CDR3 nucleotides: TGTGCCAGCAGTTACGGGGGACAGGCCATCTTC.